This passage covers 17 T cell receptor beta chains from one sample sequenced in a study of Ad26.COV2.S vaccination and SARS-CoV-2 variants. This table comes from immunoSEQ multiplex PCR, and its TCRdb copy is limited to in-frame clones, with some not included. The sample consists of over 400,000 clones, roughly 90% of them appearing once. Treatment reported: roughly 18 received Ad26.COV2.S at low or high dose, single or two shots; several received placebo; per-sample allocation not given. Samples were taken on day 63 after the first vaccine or placebo injection. The sample in question was peripheral blood, obtained in a trial of Ad26.COV2.S vaccine versus placebo. The receptors come from a person aged 18-60 years who received the Ad26.COV2.S COVID-19 vaccine or a placebo.

Of note for this clone: Different DNA sequences within this sample yield the same CDR3. The chain uses TRBV7-9 and TRBJ1-5; a weak D match, TRBD1 (6 bases). V shed 2 bases and J shed 1 base, with 6 bases lying between them. There are 14 residues in the CDR3. Germline V lookup: CDR1 SEHNR, CDR2 FQNEAQ (reference sequence). CDR3 protein: CASSLQGSNQPQHF. In DNA form, the CDR3 reads TGTGCCAGCAGCTTACAGGGGAGCAATCAGCCCCAGCATTTT. The full variable domain, completed using reference TRBV7-9 and TRBJ1-5, is DTGVSQNPRHKITKRGQNVTFRCDPISEHNRLYWYRQTLGQGPEFLTYFQNEAQLEKSRLLSDRFSAERPKGSFSTLEIQRTEQGDSAMYLCASSLQGSNQPQHFGDGTRLSIL.

J is TRBJ1-6 and V is TRBV28; no clear D gene. The CDR3 extends over 15 amino acids. The V end lost 7 bases, the J end lost 0 bases, and 10 bases lay between the germline ends. Germline CDR1 and CDR2: MDHEN and SYDVKM. CDR3: CASTLGSSYNSPLHF. The CDR3 nucleotides are TGTGCCAGCACCTTGGGGAGCTCCTATAATTCACCCCTCCACTTT.

V is TRBV27 and J is TRBJ1-3; D possibly corresponds to TRBD1 (5 bases). The V end lost 5 bases, the J end lost 0 bases, and 14 bases lay between the germline ends. The CDR3 consists of 16 residues. Germline-derived CDR1 and CDR2 are MNHEY and SMNVEV (reference sequence). The CDR3 here is CASSPRGTVSGNTIYF. The CDR3 DNA reads as TGTGCCAGCAGTCCGCGGGGCACAGTCTCTGGAAACACCATATATTTT.

V usage is TRBV2 and J usage is TRBJ1-1; no reliable D call. The CDR3 runs to 13 residues. Germline V gene lookup returns CDR1 SNHLY and CDR2 FYNNEI. V shed 6 bases and J shed 5 bases, with 13 bases lying between them. CDR3 DNA sequence: TGTGCCAGCAGGGAGGAGGTGTTGACTGAAGCTTTCTTT. This codes for CASREEVLTEAFF.

This sequence joins TRBV11-2 and TRBJ1-4; perhaps TRBD1 as D (5 bases). Germline V gene data show CDR1 as SGHAT and CDR2 as FQNNGV. Trimming took off 1 base at V and 7 bases at J, with 10 bases between the two ends. The CDR3 totals 14 residues. CDR3 amino acids: CASSLGRGSEKLFF. CDR3 nucleotide sequence: TGTGCCAGCAGCTTAGGTAGGGGCAGTGAAAAACTGTTTTTT.

V is TRBV27 and J is TRBJ2-7, with TRBD1 as a possible D gene (5 bases). V was pared by 3 bases and J by 0 bases, with 6 bases between. Germline V gene lookup returns CDR1 MNHEY and CDR2 SMNVEV (reference sequence). The CDR3 consists of 13 residues. CDR3 region: CASSLTASYEQYF. CDR3 in DNA: TGTGCCAGCAGTTTGACAGCCTCCTACGAGCAGTACTTC.

The chain employs TRBV5-6 and TRBJ2-7; 10 bases match TRBD2. The CDR3 runs to 16 residues. Germline CDR1 and CDR2: SGHDT and YYEEEE. J was trimmed by 1 base and V by 0 bases; bases with no gene match: 4. CDR3 DNA: TGTGCCAGCAGCTTGGCCCCTAGCGGGGGTTCCTACGAGCAGTACTTC. It yields the protein CASSLAPSGGSYEQYF.

The rearrangement links TRBV3-1 (or the pseudogene TRBV3-2) to TRBJ2-7; 7 bases fit TRBD1. After removal of 0 bases from V and 4 bases from J, the junction contained 9 bases not matched to a gene. Germline assignment: CDR1 LGHDT and CDR2 YNNKEL (reference sequence). The CDR3 covers 16 residues. The CDR3 nucleotides are TGTGCCAGCAGCCAAGACCCCCCGGGACAGAAGTACGAGCAGTACTTC. This encodes CASSQDPPGQKYEQYF.

This clone has a single count. The J gene is TRBJ2-5, the V gene TRBV19, with 16 bases matching TRBD2. The V segment lost 5 bases and the J segment 5 bases; nucleotides outside the gene matches: 2. The length of the CDR3 is 15 residues. CDR1 LNHDA and CDR2 SQIVND come from the germline V gene (reference sequence). The CDR3 nucleotides read TGTGCCAGTAGTGGGACTAGCGGGGGGGCGGAGACCCAGTACTTC. As protein: CASSGTSGGAETQYF.

The chain combines TRBV15 with TRBJ1-4; unclear D gene. With 0 bases removed from V and 0 bases from J, the gap between germline ends came to 8 bases. The germline CDR1 and CDR2 sequences are LNHNV and YYDKDF (reference sequence). The CDR3 has 16 residues. CDR3 sequence: CATSRDSDSTNEKLFF. The CDR3 DNA follows: TGTGCCACCAGCAGAGATTCCGATTCAACTAATGAAAAACTGTTTTTT.

This clone was detected only once. The rearrangement links TRBV24-1 to TRBJ2-2, with 9 bases matching TRBD2. Looked up from germline, CDR1 is KGHDR and CDR2 is SFDVKD. J was trimmed by 6 bases and V by 4 bases; bases with no gene match: 2. The CDR3 runs 14 residues. The CDR3 DNA is TGTGCCACCAGTGAGGCGGGGGGGTCCGGGGAGCTGTTTTTT. Its protein product is CATSEAGGSGELFF.

This chain joins TRBV4-1 and TRBJ2-7, with D possibly TRBD2 on 5 matching bases. The V and J ends lost 1 base and 4 bases respectively, with 11 bases between them. This CDR3 spans 14 amino acids. In germline, CDR1 is MGHRA, CDR2 YSYEKL. CDR3 sequence reads: CASSQGVGRYEQYF. The CDR3 DNA is TGCGCCAGCAGCCAAGGGGTAGGGAGATACGAGCAGTACTTC.

The chain employs TRBV9 and TRBJ1-2; D might be TRBD1 (6 bases). V lost 0 bases and J 2 bases, leaving 8 bases between the germline ends. The V gene's germline CDR1 is SGDLS and CDR2 YYNGEE. The CDR3 length is 14 residues. CDR3 residues: CASSVGQENYGYTF. The DNA for the CDR3 is TGTGCCAGCAGCGTAGGACAGGAGAACTATGGCTACACCTTC.

This clone was detected only once. CDR3 sequence: CASSQEGGRDNEQFF. In DNA form, the CDR3 reads TGCGCCAGCAGCCAAGAGGGGGGGAGAGACAATGAGCAGTTCTTC. The V gene is TRBV4-1, the J gene TRBJ2-1, with 7 bases fitting TRBD2. The CDR3 covers 15 residues. Germline values: CDR1 MGHRA, CDR2 YSYEKL. J gave up 5 bases and V 0 bases, and 4 bases lay outside the gene matches.

This clone has only one observation. The V call is TRBV5-5, the J call TRBJ1-2; TRBD1 matches 7 bases. The germline CDR1 and CDR2 sequences are SGHKS and YYEKEE (reference sequence). The CDR3 covers 16 residues. The V segment lost 1 base and the J segment 4 bases; nucleotides outside the gene matches: 10. CDR3 amino acids: CASSLSRGELAYGYTF. Written as DNA, the CDR3 is TGTGCCAGCAGCTTGTCCAGGGGGGAACTGGCCTATGGCTACACCTTC.

The rearrangement uses TRBV19 and TRBJ2-3, with D possibly matching TRBD1 (6 bases). V gave up 2 bases and J gave up 0 bases, with 12 bases separating them. The CDR3 loop spans 16 amino acids. Germline V gene data show CDR1 as LNHDA and CDR2 as SQIVND (reference sequence). CDR3 nucleotide sequence: TGTGCCAGTAGTATAAATTTGGGGGCTAGCACAGATACGCAGTATTTT. Translated: CASSINLGASTDTQYF.

The V and J genes are TRBV5-8 and TRBJ2-7, with 7 positions matching TRBD2. There are 13 residues in the CDR3. Germline CDR1 and CDR2: SGHTS and YDEGEE. V lost 3 bases and J lost 3; bases outside the gene matches: 3. CDR3 nucleotide sequence: TGTGCCAGCAGCTGGGGGGGAAACTACGAGCAGTACTTC. This translates into CASSWGGNYEQYF.